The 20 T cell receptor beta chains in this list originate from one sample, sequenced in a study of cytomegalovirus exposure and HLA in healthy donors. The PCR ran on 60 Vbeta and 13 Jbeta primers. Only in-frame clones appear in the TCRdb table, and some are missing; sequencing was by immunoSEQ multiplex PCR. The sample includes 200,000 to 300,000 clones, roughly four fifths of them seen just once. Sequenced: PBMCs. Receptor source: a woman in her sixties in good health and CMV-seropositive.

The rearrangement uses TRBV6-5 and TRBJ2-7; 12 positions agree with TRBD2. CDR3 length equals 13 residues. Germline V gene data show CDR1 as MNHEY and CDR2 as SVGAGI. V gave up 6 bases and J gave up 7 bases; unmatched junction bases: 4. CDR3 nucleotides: TGTGCCAGCAGCCTCGGACTAGCGGGGGAGCAGTACTTC. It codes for CASSLGLAGEQYF.

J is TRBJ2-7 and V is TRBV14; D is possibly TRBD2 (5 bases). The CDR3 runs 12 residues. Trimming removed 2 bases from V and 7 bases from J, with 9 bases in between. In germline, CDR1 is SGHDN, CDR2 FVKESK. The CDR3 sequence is CASSQNTGEQYF. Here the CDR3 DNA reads TGTGCCAGCAGCCAAAACACGGGGGAGCAGTACTTC.

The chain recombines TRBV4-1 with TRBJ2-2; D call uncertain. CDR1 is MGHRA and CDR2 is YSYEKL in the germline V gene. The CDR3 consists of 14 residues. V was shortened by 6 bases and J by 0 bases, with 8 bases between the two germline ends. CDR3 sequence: CASRLNTNTGELFF. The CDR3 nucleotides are TGCGCCAGCAGATTAAATACGAACACCGGGGAGCTGTTTTTT.

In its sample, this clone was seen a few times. The CDR3 DNA is TGTGCCAGCAGCTTGGGACTTACGAACACTGAAGCTTTCTTT. Translation: CASSLGLTNTEAFF. The gene calls are TRBV11-2 and TRBJ1-1; weak D call: TRBD1 (5 bases). CDR1 is SGHAT and CDR2 is FQNNGV in the germline V gene. Trimming shortened V by 3 bases and J by 1 base, and 9 bases separated the two germline ends. The CDR3 extends over 14 amino acids.

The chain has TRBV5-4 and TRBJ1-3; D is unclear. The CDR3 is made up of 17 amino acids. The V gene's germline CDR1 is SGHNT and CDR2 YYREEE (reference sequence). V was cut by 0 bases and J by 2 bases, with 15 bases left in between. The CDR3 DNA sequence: TGTGCCAGCAGCTTGGCCGGGTTAGCGGGTACTGGAAACACCATATATTTT. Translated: CASSLAGLAGTGNTIYF.

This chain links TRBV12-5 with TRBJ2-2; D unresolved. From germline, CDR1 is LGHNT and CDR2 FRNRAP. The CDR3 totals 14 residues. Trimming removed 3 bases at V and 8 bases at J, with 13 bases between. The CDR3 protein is CASGFSSLVGELFF. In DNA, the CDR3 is TGTGCTAGTGGTTTTAGCAGTCTCGTAGGGGAGCTGTTTTTT.

The CDR3 spells CASSQPGTEQYF. The DNA for the CDR3 is TGCGCCAGCAGCCAGCCCGGGACAGAGCAGTACTTC. The V gene is TRBV4-1, the J gene TRBJ2-7; the D gene is possibly TRBD1 (6 bases). From germline, CDR1 is MGHRA and CDR2 YSYEKL. V was cut by 3 bases and J by 7 bases, with 10 bases left in between. The CDR3 is 12 amino acids.

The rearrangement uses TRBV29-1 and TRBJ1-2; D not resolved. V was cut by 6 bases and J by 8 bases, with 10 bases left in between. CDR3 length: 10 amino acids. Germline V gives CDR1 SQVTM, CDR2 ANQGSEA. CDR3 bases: TGCAGCGTGGCCGAGGGAGGCTACACCTTC. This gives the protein CSVAEGGYTF.

For the CDR3, the DNA is TGCAGCGTTGAAGATCCTATCAGGACAGGGAGCTATGGCTACACCTTC. Protein: CSVEDPIRTGSYGYTF. This chain joins TRBV29-1 and TRBJ1-2; the match to TRBD1 covers 8 bases. Germline lookup yields CDR1 SQVTM and CDR2 ANQGSEA. This CDR3 region has 16 residues. The ends lost 0 bases at V and 4 bases at J; junction bases unmatched: 10. The full variable domain, rest sourced from reference TRBV29-1 and TRBJ1-2, is SAVISQKPSRDICQRGTSLTIQCQVDSQVTMMFWYRQQPGQSLTLIATANQGSEATYESGFVIDKFPISRPNLTFSTLTVSNMSPEDSSIYLCSVEDPIRTGSYGYTFGSGTRLTVV.

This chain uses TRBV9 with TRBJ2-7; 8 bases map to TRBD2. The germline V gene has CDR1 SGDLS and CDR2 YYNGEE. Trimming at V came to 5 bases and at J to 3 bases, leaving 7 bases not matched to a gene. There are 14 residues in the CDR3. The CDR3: CASRETSGLYEQYF. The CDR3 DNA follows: TGTGCCAGCAGAGAAACTAGCGGCCTCTACGAGCAGTACTTC.

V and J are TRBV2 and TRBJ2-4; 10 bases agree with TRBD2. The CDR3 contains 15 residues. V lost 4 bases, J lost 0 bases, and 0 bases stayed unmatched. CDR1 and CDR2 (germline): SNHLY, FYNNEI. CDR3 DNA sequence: TGTGCCAGCAGTGGACTAGCGGGAGCCAAAAACATTCAGTACTTC. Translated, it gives CASSGLAGAKNIQYF.

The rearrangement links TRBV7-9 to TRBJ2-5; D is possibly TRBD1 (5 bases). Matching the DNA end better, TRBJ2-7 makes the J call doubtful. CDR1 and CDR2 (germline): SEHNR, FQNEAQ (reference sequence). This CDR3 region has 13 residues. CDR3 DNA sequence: TGTGCCAGCACCCTAACAGGAACCTACGAGCAGTACTTC. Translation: CASTLTGTYEQYF.

CDR3 in amino acids: CASSVRASGIRNEQFF. Here the CDR3 DNA reads TGTGCCAGCAGCGTAAGGGCTAGCGGGATAAGAAATGAGCAGTTCTTC. The chain combines TRBV9 with TRBJ2-1; 9 nucleotides agree with TRBD2. The germline CDR1 and CDR2 sequences are SGDLS and YYNGEE. Trimming cost V 1 base and J 7 bases; bases outside gene matches: 9. The length of the CDR3 is 16 residues.

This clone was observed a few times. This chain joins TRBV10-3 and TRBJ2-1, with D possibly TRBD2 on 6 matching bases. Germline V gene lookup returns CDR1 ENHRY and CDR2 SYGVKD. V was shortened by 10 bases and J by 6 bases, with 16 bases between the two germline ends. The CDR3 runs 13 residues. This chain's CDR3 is CASSGEVVNEQFF. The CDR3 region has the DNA TGTGCCAGTTCGGGGGAGGTCGTCAATGAGCAGTTCTTC.

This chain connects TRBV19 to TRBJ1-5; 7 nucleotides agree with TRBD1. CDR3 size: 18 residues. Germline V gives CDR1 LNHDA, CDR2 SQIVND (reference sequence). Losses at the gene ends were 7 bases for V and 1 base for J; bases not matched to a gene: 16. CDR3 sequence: CASNGQVVTPGSNQPQHF. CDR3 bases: TGTGCCAGTAACGGACAGGTTGTAACGCCGGGAAGCAATCAGCCCCAGCATTTT.

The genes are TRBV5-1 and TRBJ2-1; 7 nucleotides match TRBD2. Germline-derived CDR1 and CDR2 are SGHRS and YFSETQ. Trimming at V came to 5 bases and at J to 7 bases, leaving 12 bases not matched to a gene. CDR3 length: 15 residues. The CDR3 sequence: CASRSPGLNTNEQFF. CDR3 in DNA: TGCGCCAGCAGAAGTCCGGGACTAAACACTAATGAGCAGTTCTTC.

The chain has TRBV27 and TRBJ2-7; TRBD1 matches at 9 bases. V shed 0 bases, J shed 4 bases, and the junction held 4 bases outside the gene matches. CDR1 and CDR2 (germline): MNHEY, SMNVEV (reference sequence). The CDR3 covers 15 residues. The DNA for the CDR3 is TGTGCCAGCAGTTTATCCGGGACAGGGTTTTACGAGCAGTACTTC. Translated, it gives CASSLSGTGFYEQYF.

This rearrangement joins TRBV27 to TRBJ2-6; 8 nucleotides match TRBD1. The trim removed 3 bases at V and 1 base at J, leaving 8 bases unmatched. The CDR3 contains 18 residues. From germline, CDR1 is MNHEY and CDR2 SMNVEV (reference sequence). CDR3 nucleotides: TGTGCCAGCAGTTTCAGACAGGGGTTCTTATCTGGGGCCAACGTCCTGACTTTC. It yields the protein CASSFRQGFLSGANVLTF.

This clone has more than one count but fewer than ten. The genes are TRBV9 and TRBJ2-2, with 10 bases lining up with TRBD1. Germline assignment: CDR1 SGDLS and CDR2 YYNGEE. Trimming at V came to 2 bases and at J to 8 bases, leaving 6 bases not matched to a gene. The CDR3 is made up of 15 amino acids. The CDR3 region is CASSVGTGVVGELFF. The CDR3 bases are TGTGCCAGCAGCGTCGGGACAGGGGTAGTTGGGGAGCTGTTTTTT.

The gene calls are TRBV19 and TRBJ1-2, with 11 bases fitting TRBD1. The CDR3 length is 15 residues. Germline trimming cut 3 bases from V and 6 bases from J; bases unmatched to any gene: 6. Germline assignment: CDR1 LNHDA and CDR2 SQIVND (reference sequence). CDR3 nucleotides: TGTGCCAGTAGTATGGTTGGACAGGGGGCGCATGGCTACACCTTC. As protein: CASSMVGQGAHGYTF.